A selection of T cell receptor beta chains follows, all from one sample in a study of blood T cell repertoires in COVID-19. The protocol was immunoSEQ multiplex PCR, while the TCRdb copy is restricted to in-frame clones and leaves out a portion. The sample holds about 280,000 clones, roughly 89% seen once. The sequenced sample consisted of PBMCs or T cells enriched from blood (not recorded which). These receptors came from a woman aged 35 to 49 who had recovered from COVID-19. The CDR3 runs from the conserved cysteine through the conserved F or W. The order of the fields is CDR3 protein, CDR3 DNA, D gene, clone size, V gene, J gene. A D gene is named only where the DNA matches it firmly. The listing skips clone size in some rows; elsewhere it reads once, few, many or a size class.

CASSNRENYGYTF,TGTGCCAGCAGCAACCGGGAAAACTATGGCTACACCTTC,.,.,TRBV12-3/TRBV12-4,TRBJ1-2
CASSPSRAGGYNEQFF,TGTGCCAGTAGTCCTTCGAGAGCGGGAGGTTACAATGAGCAGTTCTTC,TRBD2,.,TRBV19,TRBJ2-1
CASGQGAYNEQFF,TGTGCCAGCGGACAGGGTGCCTACAATGAGCAGTTCTTC,TRBD1,.,TRBV7-9,TRBJ2-1
CASSTPGQGTEAFF,TGTGCCAGCAGCACCCCCGGACAGGGCACTGAAGCTTTCTTT,TRBD1,once,TRBV7-9,TRBJ1-1
CASSVDSDSGYTF,TGTGCCAGCAGTGTCGACAGCGACTCTGGCTACACCTTC,.,.,TRBV6-4,TRBJ1-2
CASRANRGGTEAFF,TGTGCCAGCAGGGCAAACAGGGGAGGCACTGAAGCTTTCTTT,TRBD1,.,TRBV7-2,TRBJ1-1
CASSWGTGGGQPQHF,TGTGCCAGCAGCTGGGGGACAGGGGGCGGTCAGCCCCAGCATTTT,TRBD1,.,TRBV7-2,TRBJ1-5
CASSAYAETQYF,TGTGCCAGCAGCGCCTATGCCGAGACCCAGTACTTC,.,.,TRBV13,TRBJ2-5
CASSLDGTRSQPQHF,TGTGCCAGCAGCTTAGATGGGACACGGTCCCAGCCCCAGCATTTT,.,.,TRBV7-2,TRBJ1-5
CASSPPKRNPYEQYF,TGTGCCAGCAGTCCACCCAAGCGGAATCCCTACGAGCAGTACTTC,.,once,TRBV28,TRBJ2-7
CAIRNDTGDYGYTF,TGTGCCATCAGGAACGATACAGGGGACTATGGCTACACCTTC,TRBD1,.,TRBV10-3,TRBJ1-2
CAISESGQNSPLHF,TGTGCCATCAGTGAGTCAGGACAGAATTCACCCCTCCACTTT,.,.,TRBV10-3,TRBJ1-6
CASSGTGGVYEQYF,TGTGCCAGCAGTGGGACAGGGGGTGTCTACGAGCAGTACTTC,TRBD1,.,TRBV2,TRBJ2-7
CASSQGRETQYF,TGTGCCAGCAGCCAAGGGAGAGAGACCCAGTACTTC,.,.,TRBV3-1/TRBV3-2,TRBJ2-5
CASEGVPRMYNEQFF,TGTGCCAGCGAAGGGGTGCCGCGGATGTACAATGAGCAGTTCTTC,.,.,TRBV2,TRBJ2-1
CASSGPGTVNYGYTF,TGTGCCAGTAGTGGGCCCGGGACAGTGAACTATGGCTACACCTTC,TRBD1,.,TRBV19,TRBJ1-2
CASATGVGEKLFF,TGTGCCAGCGCAACAGGGGTCGGTGAAAAACTGTTTTTT,TRBD1,.,TRBV2,TRBJ1-4
CASSWIRDRGSSGANVLTF,TGTGCCAGCAGCTGGATCCGGGACAGGGGATCCTCCGGGGCCAACGTCCTGACTTTC,TRBD1,.,TRBV7-2,TRBJ2-6
CASSPGQVNQPQHF,TGTGCCAGCTCACCAGGACAGGTCAATCAGCCCCAGCATTTT,TRBD1,.,TRBV18,TRBJ1-5
CASSRTRGTQQFF,TGTGCCAGCAGCCGCACACGCGGGACGCAGCAGTTCTTC,.,.,TRBV28,TRBJ2-1
CASSATAGSSGNTIYF,TGTGCCAGCAGCGCGACAGCGGGGAGCTCTGGAAACACCATATATTTT,.,.,TRBV9,TRBJ1-3
CASSLGGGGSGNTIYF,TGTGCCAGCAGTTTAGGGGGCGGGGGCTCTGGAAACACCATATATTTT,.,.,TRBV28,TRBJ1-3
CASSADNRGQETQYF,TGCGCCAGCAGTGCGGACAACAGGGGCCAAGAGACCCAGTACTTC,TRBD1,.,TRBV10-1,TRBJ2-5
CASSRTSVSRTGELFF,TGCGCCAGCAGCCGGACTAGCGTGAGTCGGACCGGGGAGCTGTTTTTT,TRBD2,few,TRBV5-1,TRBJ2-2
CASSLDLGTDNNEQFF,TGTGCCAGCAGCTTAGACTTAGGGACAGACAACAATGAGCAGTTCTTC,TRBD1,.,TRBV7-2,TRBJ2-1
CASSPSGGNVAQHF,TGTGCCAGCTCACCATCGGGCGGGAATGTGGCCCAGCATTTT,.,.,TRBV18,TRBJ1-5
CASSSRGGSETQYF,TGTGCCAGCAGCTCCCGGGGGGGTAGTGAGACCCAGTACTTC,TRBD2,few,TRBV7-9,TRBJ2-5
CASSLGGRSYNEQFF,TGTGCCAGCAGTTTAGGCGGGAGAAGTTACAATGAGCAGTTCTTC,TRBD2,once,TRBV28,TRBJ2-1
CASSGEIQYF,TGTGCCAGCAGCGGGGAGATTCAGTACTTC,.,.,TRBV7-9,TRBJ2-4
CASSLSGGTNQPQHF,TGTGCCAGCAGTTTATCCGGGGGGACCAATCAGCCCCAGCATTTT,.,.,TRBV27,TRBJ1-5
CASNDQSDTQYF,TGTGCCAGTAATGATCAGTCAGATACGCAGTATTTT,.,.,TRBV19,TRBJ2-3
CSASPGTAYNEQFF,TGCAGTGCTAGTCCGGGGACTGCCTACAATGAGCAGTTCTTC,.,.,TRBV20-1,TRBJ2-1
CASSQIDYEQYF,TGTGCCAGCAGCCAGATAGACTACGAGCAGTACTTC,.,few,TRBV3-1/TRBV3-2,TRBJ2-7
CASTRILANEQFF,TGTGCCAGCACCCGAATACTAGCTAATGAGCAGTTCTTC,.,.,TRBV12-3/TRBV12-4,TRBJ2-1
CASSTPRAGAINEKLFF,TGTGCCAGTAGTACACCCCGTGCAGGGGCGATTAATGAAAAACTGTTTTTT,.,.,TRBV19,TRBJ1-4
CASSLVGSSYEQYF,TGTGCCAGCAGTTTGGTGGGGAGCTCCTACGAGCAGTACTTC,.,once,TRBV27,TRBJ2-7
CASSPTGHINEKLFF,TGTGCCAGCAGCCCAACTGGACACATTAATGAAAAACTGTTTTTT,.,.,TRBV7-3,TRBJ1-4
CASSRGIEETQYF,TGTGCCAGTAGTAGAGGGATAGAAGAGACCCAGTACTTC,.,few,TRBV19,TRBJ2-5
CASLPGGLPNEKLFF,TGTGCCAGCCTTCCTGGGGGACTCCCGAATGAAAAACTGTTTTTT,.,.,TRBV28,TRBJ1-4